What follows are 17 T cell receptor beta chains derived from one specimen sequenced in a study of T cell responses to AZD1222 COVID-19 vaccine. The method was immunoSEQ multiplex PCR; TCRdb's version includes in-frame clones alone and lacks a portion of them. The sample records around 87,000 clones, approximately 91% being singletons. Sequencing was performed on peripheral blood, taken on day 0 of AZD1222 vaccination. The receptors stem from an adult in good health.

The chain employs TRBV6-5 and TRBJ2-7; D gene ambiguous. The germline V and J ends were trimmed by 3 bases and 6 bases, with 9 bases remaining between them. Germline CDR1 and CDR2: MNHEY and SVGAGI. CDR3 size: 12 residues. In nucleotides, the CDR3 is TGTGCCAGCAGTTATCAGGAAGGCGAGCAGTACTTC. Its protein is CASSYQEGEQYF.

The chain employs TRBV5-1 and TRBJ1-2; the D gene is possibly TRBD1 (6 bases). Trimming shortened V by 5 bases and J by 4 bases, and 18 bases separated the two germline ends. This CDR3 is 15 amino acids long. Germline V gene sequence: CDR1 SGHRS, CDR2 YFSETQ. Written as DNA, the CDR3 is TGCGCCAGCAGTCATATGGCGCAGGGGACCTATGGCTACACCTTC. Amino acids: CASSHMAQGTYGYTF. The full variable domain, rest sourced from reference TRBV5-1 and TRBJ1-2, is KAGVTQTPRYLIKTRGQQVTLSCSPISGHRSVSWYQQTPGQGLQFLFEYFSETQRNKGNFPGRFSGRQFSNSRSEMNVSTLELGDSALYLCASSHMAQGTYGYTFGSGTRLTVV.

This rearrangement joins TRBV5-4 to TRBJ1-5, with D possibly TRBD1 on 6 matching bases. This CDR3 is 15 amino acids long. Germline-derived CDR1 and CDR2 are SGHNT and YYREEE (reference sequence). V dropped 2 bases and J dropped 2 bases, with 11 bases sitting between them. The CDR3 here is CASSFAGDGNQPQHF. The CDR3 nucleotides read TGTGCCAGCAGCTTTGCAGGGGACGGCAATCAGCCCCAGCATTTT.

The chain recombines TRBV5-1 with TRBJ2-1; TRBD1 matches 9 bases. CDR3 length: 15 amino acids. Germline V gene data show CDR1 as SGHRS and CDR2 as YFSETQ. V shed 3 bases, J shed 9 bases, and the junction held 10 bases outside the gene matches. The CDR3 protein is CASSSQAGQGGEQFF. The CDR3 bases are TGCGCCAGCAGCTCCCAGGCGGGACAGGGCGGTGAGCAGTTCTTC.

V is TRBV9 and J is TRBJ1-4, with TRBD1 as a possible D gene (5 bases). The CDR3 runs 14 residues. Trimming shortened V by 2 bases and J by 0 bases, and 5 bases separated the two germline ends. Germline assignment: CDR1 SGDLS and CDR2 YYNGEE. The CDR3 bases are TGTGCCAGCAGCGTGACAGCAACTAATGAAAAACTGTTTTTT. As protein: CASSVTATNEKLFF.

This rearrangement joins TRBV19 to TRBJ2-2; tentatively, D is TRBD1 or TRBD2 (5 bases each). The length of the CDR3 is 14 residues. The V and J ends lost 5 bases and 8 bases respectively, with 15 bases between them. Germline V CDR1 and CDR2: LNHDA, SQIVND (reference sequence). CDR3 sequence: CASSFGAGQGELFF. CDR3 in DNA: TGTGCCAGTAGTTTCGGGGCGGGTCAGGGGGAGCTGTTTTTT.

The chain carries TRBV20-1 and TRBJ1-2; TRBD1 might be the D (6 bases). The length of the CDR3 is 11 residues. Germline loops: CDR1 DFQATT, CDR2 SNEGSKA (reference sequence). CDR3 in amino acids: CRPGDNYGYTF. CDR3 nucleotide sequence: TGCAGGCCAGGGGATAACTATGGCTACACCTTC.

The V gene is TRBV4-1, the J gene TRBJ1-5; D unclear. The germline V gene encodes CDR1 MGHRA and CDR2 YSYEKL. The CDR3 has 17 amino acids. V lost 0 bases, J lost 0 bases, and 12 bases lay in between. Here the CDR3 DNA reads TGCGCCAGCAGCCAAGAAGTGAGGGTGGATAGCAATCAGCCCCAGCATTTT. Translation: CASSQEVRVDSNQPQHF.

The rearrangement links TRBV4-3 to TRBJ1-6; TRBD1 might be the D (5 bases). Trimming shortened V by 0 bases and J by 0 bases, and 15 bases separated the two germline ends. Looked up from germline, CDR1 is LGHNA and CDR2 is YSLEER. The CDR3 covers 19 residues. The CDR3 DNA follows: TGCGCCAGCAGCCAAGATCGTACCCCAGGGAGCTCCTATAATTCACCCCTCCACTTT. It translates to CASSQDRTPGSSYNSPLHF.

This chain uses TRBV4-2 with TRBJ2-3, with D tentatively TRBD2 (6 bases). The CDR3 contains 14 residues. CDR1 and CDR2 (germline): LGHNA, YNFKEQ. Trimming removed 1 base from V and 6 bases from J, with 11 bases in between. The CDR3 coding sequence is TGTGCCAGCAGCCAAGGTGAAGGGAGGGATACGCAGTATTTT. It specifies CASSQGEGRDTQYF.

The genes are TRBV9 and TRBJ2-5; D is possibly TRBD1 or TRBD2 (7 bases each). Between the trimmed V and J ends, which lost 2 bases and 4 bases, there was a span of 15 bases. This CDR3 comprises 15 residues. Germline V gene data show CDR1 as SGDLS and CDR2 as YYNGEE. The CDR3 sequence: CASSVGGTAGETQYF. In DNA form, the CDR3 reads TGTGCCAGCAGCGTGGGGGGGACAGCGGGAGAGACCCAGTACTTC. Drawing the rest from reference TRBV9 and TRBJ2-5, the complete variable domain is DSGVTQTPKHLITATGQRVTLRCSPRSGDLSVYWYQQSLDQGLQFLIQYYNGEERAKGNILERFSAQQFPDLHSELNLSSLELGDSALYFCASSVGGTAGETQYFGPGTRLLVL.

The count of this clone is one. V and J are TRBV7-9 and TRBJ1-1; D call uncertain. Per germline, CDR1 SEHNR and CDR2 FQNEAQ (reference sequence). Trimming pared 1 base from V and 11 bases from J, leaving 11 bases between. This CDR3 has 12 residues. CDR3 coding DNA: TGTGCCAGCAGCTTAGGTTCAGGAGTGGCTTTCTTT. This codes for CASSLGSGVAFF.

The V gene is TRBV5-1, the J gene TRBJ2-3, with 8 positions matching TRBD1. CDR3 size: 13 residues. Germline CDR1 reads SGHRS; CDR2 reads YFSETQ. Trimming took 4 bases from V and 7 from J; bases not matched to a gene: 5. CDR3: CASSPGQGNTQYF. The CDR3 DNA is TGCGCCAGCAGCCCTGGACAGGGCAATACGCAGTATTTT.

This chain uses TRBV5-1 with TRBJ2-3; no definite D call. V was pared by 3 bases and J by 2 bases, with 10 bases between. Germline assignment: CDR1 SGHRS and CDR2 YFSETQ. The CDR3 totals 14 residues. The CDR3 DNA reads TGCGCCAGCAGCTCTGGGCCAGACACAGATACGCAGTATTTT. It codes for CASSSGPDTDTQYF. Together with reference TRBV5-1 and TRBJ2-3, the CDR3 gives the full variable domain: KAGVTQTPRYLIKTRGQQVTLSCSPISGHRSVSWYQQTPGQGLQFLFEYFSETQRNKGNFPGRFSGRQFSNSRSEMNVSTLELGDSALYLCASSSGPDTDTQYFGPGTRLTVL.

The CDR3 is CASSVDGRGRGTQYF. The CDR3 bases are TGTGCCAGCAGCGTAGATGGCCGGGGGCGAGGGACCCAGTACTTC. The chain has TRBV9 and TRBJ2-5; either TRBD1 or TRBD2 may supply D (6 bases each). Trimming removed 0 bases from V and 7 bases from J, with 16 bases in between. CDR1 is SGDLS and CDR2 is YYNGEE in the germline V gene. CDR3 length: 15 residues. Variable domain in full (rest from reference TRBV9 and TRBJ2-5): DSGVTQTPKHLITATGQRVTLRCSPRSGDLSVYWYQQSLDQGLQFLIQYYNGEERAKGNILERFSAQQFPDLHSELNLSSLELGDSALYFCASSVDGRGRGTQYFGPGTRLLVL.

The V gene is TRBV3-1 (or the pseudogene TRBV3-2), the J gene TRBJ2-7; TRBD1 aligns across 9 bases. V dropped 4 bases and J dropped 3; count of bases not matched to a gene: 1. The CDR3 has 13 residues. Germline V lookup: CDR1 LGHDT, CDR2 YNNKEL (reference sequence). CDR3 amino acids: CASSRQGGYEQYF. In nucleotides, the CDR3 is TGTGCCAGCAGCCGACAGGGGGGCTACGAGCAGTACTTC.

The V and J genes are TRBV6-5 and TRBJ2-7; TRBD1 agrees at 8 bases. CDR1 is MNHEY and CDR2 is SVGAGI in the germline V gene. Trimming removed 7 bases from V and 2 bases from J; junction bases left unmatched: 4. This CDR3 has 13 amino acids. The CDR3 loop reads CASMGTGPYEQYF. CDR3 DNA sequence: TGTGCCAGCATGGGGACAGGCCCCTACGAGCAGTACTTC.